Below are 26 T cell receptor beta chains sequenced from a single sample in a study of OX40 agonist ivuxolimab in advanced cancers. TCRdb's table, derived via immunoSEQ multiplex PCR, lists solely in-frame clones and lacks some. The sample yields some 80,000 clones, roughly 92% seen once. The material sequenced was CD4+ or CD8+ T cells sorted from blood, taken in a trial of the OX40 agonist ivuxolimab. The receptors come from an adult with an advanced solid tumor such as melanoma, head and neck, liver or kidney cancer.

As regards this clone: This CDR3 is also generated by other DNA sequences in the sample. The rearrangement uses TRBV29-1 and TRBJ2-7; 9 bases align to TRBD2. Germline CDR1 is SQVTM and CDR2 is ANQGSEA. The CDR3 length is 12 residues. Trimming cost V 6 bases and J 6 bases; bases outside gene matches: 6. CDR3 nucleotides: TGCAGCGTGGGGGCGGGGGGGCGCGAGCAGTACTTC. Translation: CSVGAGGREQYF.

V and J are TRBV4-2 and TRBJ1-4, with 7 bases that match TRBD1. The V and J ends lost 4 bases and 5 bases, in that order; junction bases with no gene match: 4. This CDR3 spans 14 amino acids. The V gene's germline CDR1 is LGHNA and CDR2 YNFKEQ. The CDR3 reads CASSPGTVNEKLFF. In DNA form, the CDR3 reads TGTGCCAGCAGCCCAGGGACAGTCAATGAAAAACTGTTTTTT.

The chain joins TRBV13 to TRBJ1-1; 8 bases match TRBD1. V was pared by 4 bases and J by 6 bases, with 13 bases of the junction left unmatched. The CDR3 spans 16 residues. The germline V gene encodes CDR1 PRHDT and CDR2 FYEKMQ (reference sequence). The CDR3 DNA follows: TGTGCCAGCAGCTCCTGGACCCAGGGGGCGACCGCTGAAGCTTTCTTT. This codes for CASSSWTQGATAEAFF.

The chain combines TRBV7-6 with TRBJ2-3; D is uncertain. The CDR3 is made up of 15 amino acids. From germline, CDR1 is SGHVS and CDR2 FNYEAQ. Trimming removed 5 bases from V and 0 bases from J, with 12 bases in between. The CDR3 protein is CASSLMRSSTDTQYF. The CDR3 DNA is TGTGCCAGCAGCCTTATGAGATCCAGCACAGATACGCAGTATTTT.

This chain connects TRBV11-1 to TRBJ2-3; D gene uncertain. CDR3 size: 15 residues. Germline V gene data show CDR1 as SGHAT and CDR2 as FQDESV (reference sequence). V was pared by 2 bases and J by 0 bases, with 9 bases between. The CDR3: CASSLWAFSTDTQYF. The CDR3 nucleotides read TGTGCCAGCAGCTTATGGGCTTTTAGCACAGATACGCAGTATTTT.

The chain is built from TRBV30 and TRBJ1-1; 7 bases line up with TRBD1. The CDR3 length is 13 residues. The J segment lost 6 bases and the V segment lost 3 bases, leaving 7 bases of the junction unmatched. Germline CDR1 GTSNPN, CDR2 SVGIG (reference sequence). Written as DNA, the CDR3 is TGTGCCTGGAGCCTTCGACAGGGAGCTGAAGCTTTCTTT. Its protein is CAWSLRQGAEAFF.

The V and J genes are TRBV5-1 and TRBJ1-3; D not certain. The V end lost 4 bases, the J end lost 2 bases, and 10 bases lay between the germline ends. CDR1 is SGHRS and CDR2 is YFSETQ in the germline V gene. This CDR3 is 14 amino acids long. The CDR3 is CASSNPPAGNTIYF. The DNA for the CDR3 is TGCGCCAGCAGCAACCCCCCGGCTGGAAACACCATATATTTT.

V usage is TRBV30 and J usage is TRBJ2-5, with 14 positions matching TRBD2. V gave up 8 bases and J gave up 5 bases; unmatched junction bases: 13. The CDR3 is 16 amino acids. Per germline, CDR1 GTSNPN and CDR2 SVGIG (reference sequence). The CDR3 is CARSRLAGGPVETQYF. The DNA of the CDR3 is TGTGCCAGATCGCGACTAGCGGGAGGGCCCGTGGAGACCCAGTACTTC.

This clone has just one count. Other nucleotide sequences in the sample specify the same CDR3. The CDR3 DNA reads TGTGCCAGCAGCTTAGGGGAAAACACTGAAGCTTTCTTT. Translated: CASSLGENTEAFF. The chain recombines TRBV7-6 with TRBJ1-1; D not certain. Looked up from germline, CDR1 is SGHVS and CDR2 is FNYEAQ. V was cut by 1 base and J by 2 bases, with 5 bases left in between. This CDR3 region has 13 residues.

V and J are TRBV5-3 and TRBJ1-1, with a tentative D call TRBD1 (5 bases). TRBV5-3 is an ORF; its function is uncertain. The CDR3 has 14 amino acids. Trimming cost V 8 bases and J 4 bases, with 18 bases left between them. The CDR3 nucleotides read TGTGCCAGCAGCCGCAGGGTGTTCGGCACTGAAGCTTTCTTT. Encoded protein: CASSRRVFGTEAFF.

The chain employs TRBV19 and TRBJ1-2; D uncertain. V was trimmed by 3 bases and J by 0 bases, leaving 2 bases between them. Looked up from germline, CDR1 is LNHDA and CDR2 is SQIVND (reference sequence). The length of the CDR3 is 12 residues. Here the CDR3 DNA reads TGTGCCAGTAGTATTTCTAACTATGGCTACACCTTC. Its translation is CASSISNYGYTF.

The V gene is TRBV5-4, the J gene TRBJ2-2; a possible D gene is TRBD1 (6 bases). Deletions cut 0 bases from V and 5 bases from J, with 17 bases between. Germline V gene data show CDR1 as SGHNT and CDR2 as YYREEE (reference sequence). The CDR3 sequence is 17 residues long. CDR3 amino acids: CASSLDLRSRGTGELFF. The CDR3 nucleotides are TGTGCCAGCAGCTTGGATCTTCGGTCTAGGGGGACCGGGGAGCTGTTTTTT. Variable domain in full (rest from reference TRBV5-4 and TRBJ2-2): ETGVTQSPTHLIKTRGQQVTLRCSSQSGHNTVSWYQQALGQGPQFIFQYYREEENGRGNFPPRFSGLQFPNYSSELNVNALELDDSALYLCASSLDLRSRGTGELFFGEGSRLTVL.

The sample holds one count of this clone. The CDR3 DNA sequence: TGTGCCAGCAGTTCCGGGACTTCCACCGGGGAGCTGTTTTTT. It translates to CASSSGTSTGELFF. The chain recombines TRBV28 with TRBJ2-2, with TRBD2 as a possible D gene (6 bases). The CDR3 length is 14 residues. The germline V gene has CDR1 MDHEN and CDR2 SYDVKM. V lost 4 bases to trimming and J lost 4 bases, with 10 bases between them. Combining the CDR3 with reference TRBV28 and TRBJ2-2 gives the whole variable domain DVKVTQSSRYLVKRTGEKVFLECVQDMDHENMFWYRQDPGLGLRLIYFSYDVKMKEKGDIPEGYSVSREKKERFSLILESASTNQTSMYLCASSSGTSTGELFFGEGSRLTVL.

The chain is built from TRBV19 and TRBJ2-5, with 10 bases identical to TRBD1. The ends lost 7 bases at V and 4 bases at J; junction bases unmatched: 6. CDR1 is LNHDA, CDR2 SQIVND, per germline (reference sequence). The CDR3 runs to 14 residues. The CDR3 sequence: CASKVDRGRETQYF. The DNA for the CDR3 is TGTGCCAGTAAGGTGGACAGGGGGAGAGAGACCCAGTACTTC.

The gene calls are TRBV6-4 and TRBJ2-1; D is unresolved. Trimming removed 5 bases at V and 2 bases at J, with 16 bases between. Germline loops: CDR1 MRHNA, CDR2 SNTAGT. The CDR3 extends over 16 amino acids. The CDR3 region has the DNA TGTGCCAGCAGTAGTGATTCGACATCAACCTACAATGAGCAGTTCTTC. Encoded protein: CASSSDSTSTYNEQFF.

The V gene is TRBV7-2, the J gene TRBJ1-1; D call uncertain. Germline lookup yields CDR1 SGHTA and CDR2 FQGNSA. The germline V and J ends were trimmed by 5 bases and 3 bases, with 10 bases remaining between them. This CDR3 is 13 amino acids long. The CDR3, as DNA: TGTGCCAGCAGCCTCGAGCGGGACACTGAAGCTTTCTTT. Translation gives CASSLERDTEAFF.

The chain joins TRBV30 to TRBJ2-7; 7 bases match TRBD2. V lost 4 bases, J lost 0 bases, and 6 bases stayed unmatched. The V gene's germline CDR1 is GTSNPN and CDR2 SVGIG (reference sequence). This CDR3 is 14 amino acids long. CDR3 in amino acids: CAWIPGGSSYEQYF. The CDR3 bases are TGTGCCTGGATTCCGGGCGGGAGCTCCTACGAGCAGTACTTC.

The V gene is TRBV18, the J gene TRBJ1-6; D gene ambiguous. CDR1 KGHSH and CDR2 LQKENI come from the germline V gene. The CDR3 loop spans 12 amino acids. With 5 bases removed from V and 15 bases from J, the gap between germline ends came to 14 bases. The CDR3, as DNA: TGTGCCAGCTCAGAAGATCCTCTCGTCCTCCACTTT. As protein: CASSEDPLVLHF.

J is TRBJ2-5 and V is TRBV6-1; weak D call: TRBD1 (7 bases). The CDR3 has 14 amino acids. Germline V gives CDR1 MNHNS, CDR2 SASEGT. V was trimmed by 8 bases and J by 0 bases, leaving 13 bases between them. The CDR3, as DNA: TGTGCCAGCGCGGGACAGTTAAACCAAGAGACCCAGTACTTC. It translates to CASAGQLNQETQYF.

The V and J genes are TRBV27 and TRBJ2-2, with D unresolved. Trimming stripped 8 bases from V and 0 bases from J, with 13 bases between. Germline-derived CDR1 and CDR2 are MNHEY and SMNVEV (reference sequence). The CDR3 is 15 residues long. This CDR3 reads CASGPRSSNTGELFF. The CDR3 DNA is TGTGCCAGCGGTCCGCGTTCCTCGAACACCGGGGAGCTGTTTTTT.

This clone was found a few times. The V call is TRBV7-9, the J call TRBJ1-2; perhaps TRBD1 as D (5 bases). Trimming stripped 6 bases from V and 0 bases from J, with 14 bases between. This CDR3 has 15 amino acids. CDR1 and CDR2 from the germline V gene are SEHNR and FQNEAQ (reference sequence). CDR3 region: CASSPPGPTNYGYTF. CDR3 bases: TGTGCCAGCAGTCCTCCGGGACCAACTAACTATGGCTACACCTTC. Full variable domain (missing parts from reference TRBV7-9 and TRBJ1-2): DTGVSQNPRHKITKRGQNVTFRCDPISEHNRLYWYRQTLGQGPEFLTYFQNEAQLEKSRLLSDRFSAERPKGSFSTLEIQRTEQGDSAMYLCASSPPGPTNYGYTFGSGTRLTVV.

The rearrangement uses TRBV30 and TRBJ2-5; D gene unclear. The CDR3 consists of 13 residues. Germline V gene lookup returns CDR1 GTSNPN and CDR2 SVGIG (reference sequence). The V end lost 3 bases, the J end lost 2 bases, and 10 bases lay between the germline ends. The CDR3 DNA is TGTGCCTGGAGGGCTTCATTACAAGAGACCCAGTACTTC. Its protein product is CAWRASLQETQYF.

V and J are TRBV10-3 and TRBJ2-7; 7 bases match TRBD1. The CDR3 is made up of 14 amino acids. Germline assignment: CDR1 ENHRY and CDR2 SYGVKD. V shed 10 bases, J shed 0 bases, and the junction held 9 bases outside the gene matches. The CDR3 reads CATESGQDSYEQYF. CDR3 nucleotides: TGTGCCACCGAGTCCGGACAGGACTCCTACGAGCAGTACTTC.

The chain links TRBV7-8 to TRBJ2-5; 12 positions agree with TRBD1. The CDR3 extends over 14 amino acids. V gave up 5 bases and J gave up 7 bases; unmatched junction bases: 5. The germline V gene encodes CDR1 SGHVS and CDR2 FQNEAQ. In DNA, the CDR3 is TGTGCCAGCAGCGCGGGACAGGGGGCTGGGACCCAGTACTTC. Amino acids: CASSAGQGAGTQYF.

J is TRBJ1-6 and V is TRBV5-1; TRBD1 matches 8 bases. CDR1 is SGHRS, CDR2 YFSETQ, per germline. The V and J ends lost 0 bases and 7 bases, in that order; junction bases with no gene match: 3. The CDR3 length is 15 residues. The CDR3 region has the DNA TGCGCCAGCAGCTTGGAGGGACAGGAAAATTCACCCCTCCACTTT. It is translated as CASSLEGQENSPLHF.

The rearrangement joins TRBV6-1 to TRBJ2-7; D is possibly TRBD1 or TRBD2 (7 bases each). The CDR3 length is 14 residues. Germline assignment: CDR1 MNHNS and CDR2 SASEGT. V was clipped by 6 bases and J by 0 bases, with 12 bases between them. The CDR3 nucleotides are TGTGCCAGCAGGGGGGGGACAGCCTCCTACGAGCAGTACTTC. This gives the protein CASRGGTASYEQYF.